This T cell receptor (beta chain) is drawn from a study of blood T cell repertoires in COVID-19. The overall study: Spain, Italy and the United States supplied samples that represented acute and convalescent COVID-19. Sources were T cells, B-cell-depleted T cells, or PBMCs; the material itself was cDNA or gDNA.

Looked up from germline, CDR1 is LNHDA and CDR2 is SQIVND (reference sequence). Germline trimming cut 7 bases from V and 2 bases from J; bases unmatched to any gene: 4. The CDR3 length is 14 residues. Study processing details: Quantification of nucleated cells was approximated via reference gene primer amplification. The assay was immunoSEQ multiplex PCR, and TCRdb's table has in-frame clones only and misses some. D and trimming come from the DNA, and the V and J calls and clone size come from that table. The data show about 250,000 clones, roughly 86% seen once. The chain employs TRBV19 and TRBJ2-7, with 11 bases identical to TRBD1. The clonotype originates from a woman aged 60-75 years who had recovered from COVID-19. Input material: peripheral blood. CDR3 nucleotide sequence: TGTGCCAGTACCCCGGGACAGGGGGCCTACGAGCAGTACTTC. Protein product: CASTPGQGAYEQYF. Complete variable domain (other parts from reference TRBV19 and TRBJ2-7): DGGITQSPKYLFRKEGQNVTLSCEQNLNHDAMYWYRQDPGQGLRLIYYSQIVNDFQKGDIAEGYSVSREKKESFPLTVTSAQKNPTAFYLCASTPGQGAYEQYFGPGTRLTVT.